Presented here are 20 T cell receptor beta chains from one specimen sequenced in a study of T-cell memory formation after mild COVID-19. TCRdb recomputed calls from the 5' RACE reads with MiXCR, one row per CDR3 protein. The data contain 150,000 to 200,000 distinct CDR3 sequences, under 20% of them singletons. Sequenced input: PBMCs or a T cell subset sorted from them (not recorded which). These receptors were taken from an adult woman who had mild COVID-19 (a few samples of this study predate the infection). Cell type and time point are not known.

CDR3 DNA: TGTGCCAGCAGTTTAAGGATAATACAGTATTTT. Amino acid sequence: CASSLRIIQYF. V is TRBV12-3 or TRBV12-4 and J is TRBJ2-3; D remains unclear. The CDR3 runs to 11 residues. V lost 2 bases, J lost 12 bases, and 9 bases lay in between.

The V call is TRBV9, the J call TRBJ2-6; possibly TRBD1 for D (6 bases). Looked up from germline, CDR1 is SGDLS and CDR2 is YYNGEE. The CDR3 totals 16 residues. Trimming removed 0 bases from V and 2 bases from J, with 9 bases in between. For the CDR3, the DNA is TGTGCCAGCAGCGTAGTAGGGGGAGCTGGGGCCAACGTCCTGACTTTC. It specifies CASSVVGGAGANVLTF. Drawing the rest from reference TRBV9 and TRBJ2-6, the complete variable domain is DSGVTQTPKHLITATGQRVTLRCSPRSGDLSVYWYQQSLDQGLQFLIQYYNGEERAKGNILERFSAQQFPDLHSELNLSSLELGDSALYFCASSVVGGAGANVLTFGAGSRLTVL.

This chain links TRBV5-1 with TRBJ2-7; 7 bases fit TRBD2. V was pared by 0 bases and J by 3 bases, with 9 bases of the junction left unmatched. The CDR3 runs to 16 residues. Germline CDR1 reads SGHRS; CDR2 reads YFSETQ. The CDR3 nucleotides are TGCGCCAGCAGCTTGGGTAGTCGAAGGGAGGGCTACGAGCAGTACTTC. Translated: CASSLGSRREGYEQYF. Together with reference TRBV5-1 and TRBJ2-7, the CDR3 gives the full variable domain: KAGVTQTPRYLIKTRGQQVTLSCSPISGHRSVSWYQQTPGQGLQFLFEYFSETQRNKGNFPGRFSGRQFSNSRSEMNVSTLELGDSALYLCASSLGSRREGYEQYFGPGTRLTVT.

The chain has TRBV9 and TRBJ2-1; 7 nucleotides align to TRBD2. V was clipped by 2 bases and J by 5 bases; unmatched bases: 13. Germline CDR1 reads SGDLS; CDR2 reads YYNGEE. This CDR3 has 17 amino acids. This CDR3 reads CASSVGLSGVGDNEQFF. The CDR3, as DNA: TGTGCCAGCAGCGTTGGCCTGAGCGGGGTAGGGGACAATGAGCAGTTCTTC.

The chain carries TRBV3-1 and TRBJ2-7; TRBD1 aligns across 7 bases. V lost 1 base and J lost 2; bases outside the gene matches: 2. Germline CDR1 is LGHDT and CDR2 is YNNKEL (reference sequence). This CDR3 has 14 amino acids. The CDR3 bases are TGTGCCAGCAGCCAAGCCGGGACAGCCTACGAGCAGTACTTC. It codes for CASSQAGTAYEQYF.

CDR3 in amino acids: CASSPDSSNAFF. For the CDR3, the DNA is TGTGCCAGCAGTCCCGACAGTTCCAACGCTTTCTTT. The rearrangement joins TRBV12-3 or TRBV12-4 to TRBJ1-1; D might be TRBD1 (5 bases). The CDR3 consists of 12 residues. V lost 5 bases and J lost 11, with 15 bases in between.

This sequence joins TRBV7-9 and TRBJ2-1; D tentatively fits TRBD1 or TRBD2 (5 bases each). Germline V lookup: CDR1 SEHNR, CDR2 FQNEAQ (reference sequence). The CDR3 is 14 amino acids. Trimming stripped 1 base from V and 7 bases from J, with 11 bases between. The DNA of the CDR3 is TGTGCCAGCAGCTTAGGGGACCCGCTTAATGAGCAGTTCTTC. It translates to CASSLGDPLNEQFF.

The V call is TRBV18, the J call TRBJ2-7; D ambiguous. In germline, CDR1 is KGHSH, CDR2 LQKENI. The CDR3 loop spans 16 amino acids. Trimming cost V 3 bases and J 2 bases, with 17 bases left between them. CDR3 nucleotides: TGTGCCAGCTCACCGGGCCTGAGTCGGGTCACCTACGAGCAGTACTTC. Its translation is CASSPGLSRVTYEQYF.

The V call is TRBV7-9, the J call TRBJ2-7; D gene uncertain. This CDR3 region has 19 residues. The V end lost 0 bases, the J end lost 5 bases, and 26 bases lay between the germline ends. The V gene's germline CDR1 is SEHNR and CDR2 FQNEAQ (reference sequence). In nucleotides, the CDR3 is TGTGCCAGCAGCTTAGCGACCCCCTCAGGCCCAGTACCTCTCCACGAGCAGTACTTC. Protein: CASSLATPSGPVPLHEQYF. Supplemented by reference TRBV7-9 and TRBJ2-7, the full variable domain reads DTGVSQNPRHKITKRGQNVTFRCDPISEHNRLYWYRQTLGQGPEFLTYFQNEAQLEKSRLLSDRFSAERPKGSFSTLEIQRTEQGDSAMYLCASSLATPSGPVPLHEQYFGPGTRLTVT.

This clonotype was seen a few times. This chain joins TRBV12-3 or TRBV12-4 and TRBJ1-3, with a possible D match to TRBD1 (6 bases). CDR3 length: 16 amino acids. V lost 5 bases to trimming and J lost 0 bases, with 14 bases between them. CDR3 bases: TGTGCCAGCAGTCACAGACAGGACCGCTCTGGAAACACCATATATTTT. Its protein product is CASSHRQDRSGNTIYF.

This clonotype was seen at least ten times. The V call is TRBV5-5, the J call TRBJ2-1; D could derive from TRBD1 or TRBD2 (5 bases each). V lost 4 bases and J lost 6, with 17 bases in between. The CDR3 is 15 amino acids. Germline values: CDR1 SGHKS, CDR2 YYEKEE (reference sequence). The CDR3 loop reads CASSPQGVQGNEQFF. In nucleotides, the CDR3 is TGTGCCAGCAGCCCTCAGGGAGTCCAGGGCAATGAGCAGTTCTTC.

This clonotype was seen repeatedly, ten times or more. The chain uses TRBV12-3 or TRBV12-4 and TRBJ2-1; D is undetermined. V lost 5 bases and J lost 3, with 2 bases in between. This CDR3 has 11 residues. Written as DNA, the CDR3 is TGTGCCAGCAGTGTCTACAATGAGCAGTTCTTC. Translating gives CASSVYNEQFF.

The chain has TRBV12-3 or TRBV12-4 and TRBJ2-7; D not certain. This CDR3 region has 14 residues. With 1 base removed from V and 1 base from J, the gap between germline ends came to 8 bases. In nucleotides, the CDR3 is TGTGCCAGCAGTTTAGTTCCCGCTTCCTACGAGCAGTACTTC. This sequence encodes CASSLVPASYEQYF.

This clonotype was counted a few times. This chain connects TRBV6-2 or TRBV6-3 to TRBJ2-1; TRBD2 aligns across 11 bases. Germline lookup yields CDR1 MNHEY and CDR2 SVGEGT. CDR3 length equals 16 residues. V gave up 5 bases and J gave up 4 bases; unmatched junction bases: 7. In nucleotides, the CDR3 is TGTGCCAGCAGTCGCGTAGCGGGAGGGCCTTACAATGAGCAGTTCTTC. It is translated as CASSRVAGGPYNEQFF.

The chain is built from TRBV12-3 or TRBV12-4 and TRBJ1-1, with D tentatively TRBD1 (6 bases). The length of the CDR3 is 14 residues. The V gene lost 9 bases and the J gene lost 7 bases, with 21 bases spanning the gap. For the CDR3, the DNA is TGTGCCAGTTCGCCAGGGGCGCGGGATTTTGAAGCTTTCTTT. This gives the protein CASSPGARDFEAFF.

Only a few counts were recorded for this clonotype. The chain couples TRBV2 to TRBJ2-5; the D is unclear. There are 12 residues in the CDR3. Germline CDR1 SNHLY, CDR2 FYNNEI. The V end lost 5 bases, the J end lost 5 bases, and 9 bases lay between the germline ends. CDR3 nucleotide sequence: TGTGCCAGCAGTCCTCGGGCGGAGACCCAGTACTTC. Translated: CASSPRAETQYF. The full variable domain, in which reference TRBV2 and TRBJ2-5 provide the parts outside the CDR3, is EPEVTQTPSHQVTQMGQEVILRCVPISNHLYFYWYRQILGQKVEFLVSFYNNEISEKSEIFDDQFSVERPDGSNFTLKIRSTKLEDSAMYFCASSPRAETQYFGPGTRLLVL.

The chain carries TRBV3-1 and TRBJ1-2; the D is unclear. CDR3 length: 15 amino acids. Germline loops: CDR1 LGHDT, CDR2 YNNKEL (reference sequence). With 4 bases removed from V and 7 bases from J, the gap between germline ends came to 19 bases. The chain's CDR3 is CASSRNHPVGTGYTF. DNA for the CDR3: TGTGCCAGCAGCCGAAATCACCCTGTTGGCACTGGCTACACCTTC.

This clonotype was seen at least ten times. The genes are TRBV4-1 and TRBJ1-1, with D perhaps matching TRBD1 (5 bases). The germline V gene encodes CDR1 MGHRA and CDR2 YSYEKL. This CDR3 has 14 residues. Deletions cut 3 bases from V and 4 bases from J, with 12 bases between. The CDR3 is CASSQNSRVTEAFF. The DNA of the CDR3 is TGCGCCAGCAGCCAGAACAGCAGGGTCACTGAAGCTTTCTTT.

The CDR3 nucleotides read TGTGCCAGCAGCACGGGAGTGAGACGGCAGAAACTCCCTGGAAACACCATATATTTT. It specifies CASSTGVRRQKLPGNTIYF. The chain recombines TRBV6-6 with TRBJ1-3, with D unresolved. The CDR3 totals 19 residues. Trimming cost V 6 bases and J 2 bases, with 26 bases left between them. Germline V lookup: CDR1 MNHNY, CDR2 SVGAGI (reference sequence).

This clonotype was counted between two and nine times. V and J are TRBV29-1 and TRBJ1-2; 9 bases agree with TRBD1. Trimming removed 7 bases from V and 5 bases from J; junction bases left unmatched: 8. The CDR3 contains 13 residues. Per the germline V gene, CDR1 is SQVTM and CDR2 is ANQGSEA. This CDR3 reads CSADTGGGYGYTF. The CDR3 coding sequence is TGCAGCGCCGATACAGGGGGCGGATATGGCTACACCTTC. Variable domain in full (rest from reference TRBV29-1 and TRBJ1-2): SAVISQKPSRDICQRGTSLTIQCQVDSQVTMMFWYRQQPGQSLTLIATANQGSEATYESGFVIDKFPISRPNLTFSTLTVSNMSPEDSSIYLCSADTGGGYGYTFGSGTRLTVV.